This T cell receptor (beta chain) was recorded in a study of blood T cell repertoires in COVID-19. Study-level information: There were acute and convalescent COVID-19 samples, and they came from the United States, Italy and Spain. PBMCs, B-cell-depleted T cells, or T cells were the source of the cDNA or gDNA that made up the material.

Authors' data handling: How many nucleated cells were present was estimated from reference gene primer amplification. Measured with immunoSEQ multiplex PCR; TCRdb has only the in-frame clones, and not every one. V and J calls and clone size follow that table, whereas D and trimming were derived from the DNA. The repertoire includes a few hundred thousand clones, about nine tenths of them detected once, and 2.2% sits in the top ten. Germline CDR1 reads SGHTA; CDR2 reads FQGNSA. J gave up 7 bases and V 4 bases, and 6 bases lay outside the gene matches. The CDR3 runs to 13 residues. The V and J genes are TRBV7-2 and TRBJ1-2; TRBD1 matches at 7 bases. The clonotype comes from a woman in her forties or fifties with acute or convalescent COVID-19. The sample comprised peripheral blood. The CDR3 loop reads CASSSGTVVGYTF. CDR3 coding DNA: TGTGCCAGCAGCTCCGGGACAGTGGTTGGCTACACCTTC.